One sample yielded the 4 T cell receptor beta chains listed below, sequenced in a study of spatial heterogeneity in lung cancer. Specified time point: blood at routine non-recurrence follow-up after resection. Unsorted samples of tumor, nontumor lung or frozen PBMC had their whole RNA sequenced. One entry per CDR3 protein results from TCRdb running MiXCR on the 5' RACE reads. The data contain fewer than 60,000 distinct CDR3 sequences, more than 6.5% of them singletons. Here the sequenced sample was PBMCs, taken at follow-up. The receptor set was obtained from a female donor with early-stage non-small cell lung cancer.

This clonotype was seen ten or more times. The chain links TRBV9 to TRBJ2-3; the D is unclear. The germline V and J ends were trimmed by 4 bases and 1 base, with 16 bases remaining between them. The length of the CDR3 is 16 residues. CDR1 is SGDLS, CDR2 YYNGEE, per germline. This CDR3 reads CASSFQPVTRTDTQYF. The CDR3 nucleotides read TGTGCCAGCAGCTTTCAACCCGTCACCCGCACAGATACGCAGTATTTT.

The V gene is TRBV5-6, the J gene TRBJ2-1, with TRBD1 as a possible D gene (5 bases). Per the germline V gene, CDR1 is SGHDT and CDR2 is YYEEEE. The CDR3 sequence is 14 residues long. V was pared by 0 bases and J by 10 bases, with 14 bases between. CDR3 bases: TGTGCCAGCAGCTTGGAGGGTGGGGCCAGAGAGCAGTTCTTC. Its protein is CASSLEGGAREQFF.

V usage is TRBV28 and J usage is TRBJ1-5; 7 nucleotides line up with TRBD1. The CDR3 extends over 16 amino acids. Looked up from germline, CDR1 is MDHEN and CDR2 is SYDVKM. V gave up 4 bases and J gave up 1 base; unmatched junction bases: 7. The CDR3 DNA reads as TGTGCCAGCAGTTACGCGACAGGGTACAGCAATCAGCCCCAGCATTTT. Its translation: CASSYATGYSNQPQHF.

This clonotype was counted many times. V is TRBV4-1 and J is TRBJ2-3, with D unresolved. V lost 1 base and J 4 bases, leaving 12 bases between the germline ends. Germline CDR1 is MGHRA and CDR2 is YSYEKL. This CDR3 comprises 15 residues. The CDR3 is CASSQVKGSADTQYF. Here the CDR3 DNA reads TGCGCCAGCAGCCAAGTTAAAGGGTCCGCAGATACGCAGTATTTT.